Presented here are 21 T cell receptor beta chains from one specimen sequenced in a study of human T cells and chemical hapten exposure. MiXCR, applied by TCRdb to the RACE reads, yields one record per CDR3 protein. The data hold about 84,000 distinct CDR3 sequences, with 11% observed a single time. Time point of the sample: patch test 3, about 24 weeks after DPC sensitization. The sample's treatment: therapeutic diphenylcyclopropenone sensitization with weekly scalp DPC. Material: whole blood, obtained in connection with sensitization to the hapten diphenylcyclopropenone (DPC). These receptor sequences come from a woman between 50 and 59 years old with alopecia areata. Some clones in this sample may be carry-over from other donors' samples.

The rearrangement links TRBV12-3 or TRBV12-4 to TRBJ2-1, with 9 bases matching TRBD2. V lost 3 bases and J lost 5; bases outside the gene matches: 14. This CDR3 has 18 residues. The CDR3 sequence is CASSFGISGSLGDNEQFF. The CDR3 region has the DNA TGTGCCAGCAGTTTTGGAATTAGCGGGAGTTTGGGGGACAATGAGCAGTTCTTC.

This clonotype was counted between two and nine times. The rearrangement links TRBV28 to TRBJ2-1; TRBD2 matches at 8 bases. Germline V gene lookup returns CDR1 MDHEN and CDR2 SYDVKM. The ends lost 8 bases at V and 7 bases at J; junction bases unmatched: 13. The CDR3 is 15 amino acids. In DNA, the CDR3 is TGTGCCAGCGAGGGAACGGGAGGGCCAATAAATGAGCAGTTCTTC. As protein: CASEGTGGPINEQFF.

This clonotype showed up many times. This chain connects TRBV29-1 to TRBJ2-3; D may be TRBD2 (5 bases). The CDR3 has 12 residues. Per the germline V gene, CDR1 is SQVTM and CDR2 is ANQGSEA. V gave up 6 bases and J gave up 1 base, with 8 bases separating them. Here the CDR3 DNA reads TGCAGCGTCTCCGGGGGCACAGATACGCAGTATTTT. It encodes CSVSGGTDTQYF.

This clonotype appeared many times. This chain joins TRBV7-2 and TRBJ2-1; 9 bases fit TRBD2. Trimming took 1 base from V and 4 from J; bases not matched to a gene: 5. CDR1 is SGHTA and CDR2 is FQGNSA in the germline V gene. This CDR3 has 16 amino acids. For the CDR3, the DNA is TGTGCCAGCAGCTTAGGGGCTAGCGGGACTTACAATGAGCAGTTCTTC. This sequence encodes CASSLGASGTYNEQFF.

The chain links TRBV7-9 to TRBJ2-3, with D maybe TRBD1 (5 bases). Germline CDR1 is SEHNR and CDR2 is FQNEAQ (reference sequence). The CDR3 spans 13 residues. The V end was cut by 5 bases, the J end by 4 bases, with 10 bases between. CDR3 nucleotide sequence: TGTGCCAGCAGCCAAGGGGCAGCAGATACGCAGTATTTT. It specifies CASSQGAADTQYF.

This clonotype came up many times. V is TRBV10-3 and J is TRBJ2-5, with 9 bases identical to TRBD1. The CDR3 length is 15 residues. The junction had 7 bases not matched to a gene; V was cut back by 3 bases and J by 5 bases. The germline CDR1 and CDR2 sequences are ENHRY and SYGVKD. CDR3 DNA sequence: TGTGCCATCAGTGACGCACAGGGGGCGGGTGAGACCCAGTACTTC. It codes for CAISDAQGAGETQYF.

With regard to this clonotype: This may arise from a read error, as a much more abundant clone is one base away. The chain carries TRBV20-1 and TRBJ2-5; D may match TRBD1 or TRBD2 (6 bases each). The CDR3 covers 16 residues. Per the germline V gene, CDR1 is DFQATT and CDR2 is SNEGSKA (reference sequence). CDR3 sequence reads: CSAREERGGREETRYF. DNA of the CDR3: TGCAGTGCTAGAGAGGAGAGAGGGGGGCGAGAAGAGACCCGGTACTTC.

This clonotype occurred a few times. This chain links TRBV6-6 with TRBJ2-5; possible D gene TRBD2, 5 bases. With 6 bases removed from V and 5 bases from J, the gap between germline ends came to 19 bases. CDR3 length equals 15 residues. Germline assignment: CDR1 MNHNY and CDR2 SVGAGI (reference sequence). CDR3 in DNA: TGTGCCAGCAGGCCCCGCGACGGGGAAGGGGAGACCCAGTACTTC. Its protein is CASRPRDGEGETQYF.

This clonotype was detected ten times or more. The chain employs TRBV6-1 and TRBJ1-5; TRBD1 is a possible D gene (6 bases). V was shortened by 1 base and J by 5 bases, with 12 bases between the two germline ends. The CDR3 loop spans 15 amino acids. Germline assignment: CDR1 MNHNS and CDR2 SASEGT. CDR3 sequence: CASSEGVGGDQPQHF. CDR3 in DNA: TGTGCCAGCAGTGAAGGAGTAGGGGGGGATCAGCCCCAGCATTTT.

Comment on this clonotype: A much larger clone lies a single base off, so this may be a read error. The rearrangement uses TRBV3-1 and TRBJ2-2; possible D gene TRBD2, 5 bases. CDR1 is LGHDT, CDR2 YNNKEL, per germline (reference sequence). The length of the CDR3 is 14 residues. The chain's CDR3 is CASSQLSPPGEPFF. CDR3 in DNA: TGTGCCAGCAGCCAACTTAGCCCCCCCGGGGAGCCGTTTTTT. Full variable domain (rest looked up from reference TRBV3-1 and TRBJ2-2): DTAVSQTPKYLVTQMGNDKSIKCEQNLGHDTMYWYKQDSKKFLKIMFSYNNKELIINETVPNRFSPKSPDKAHLNLHINSLELGDSAVYFCASSQLSPPGEPFFGEGSRLTVL.

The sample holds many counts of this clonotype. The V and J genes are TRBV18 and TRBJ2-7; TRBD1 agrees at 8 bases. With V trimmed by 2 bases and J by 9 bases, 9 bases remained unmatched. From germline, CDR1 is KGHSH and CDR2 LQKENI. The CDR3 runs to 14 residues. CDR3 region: CASSPSGQGRVQYF. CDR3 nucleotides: TGTGCCAGCTCACCATCCGGACAGGGTCGGGTGCAGTACTTC.

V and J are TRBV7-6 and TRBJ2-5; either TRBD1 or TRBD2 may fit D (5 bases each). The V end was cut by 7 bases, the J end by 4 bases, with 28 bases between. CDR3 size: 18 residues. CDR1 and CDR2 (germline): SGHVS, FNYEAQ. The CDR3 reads CASTLQGGSSKRGETQYF. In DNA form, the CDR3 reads TGTGCCAGCACCCTTCAGGGCGGGTCTAGCAAAAGGGGAGAGACCCAGTACTTC.

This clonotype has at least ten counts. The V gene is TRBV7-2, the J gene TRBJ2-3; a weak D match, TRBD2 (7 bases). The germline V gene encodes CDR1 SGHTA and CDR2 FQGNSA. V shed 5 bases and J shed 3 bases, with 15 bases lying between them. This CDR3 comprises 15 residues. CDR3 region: CASSRGPLATDTQYF. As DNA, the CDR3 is TGTGCCAGCAGCCGGGGGCCACTAGCGACAGATACGCAGTATTTT.

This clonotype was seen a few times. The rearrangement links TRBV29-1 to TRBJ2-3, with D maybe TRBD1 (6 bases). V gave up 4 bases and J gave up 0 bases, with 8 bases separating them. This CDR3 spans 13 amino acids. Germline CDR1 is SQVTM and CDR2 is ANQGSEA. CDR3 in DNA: TGCAGCGTTGTCAGGGGTAGCACAGATACGCAGTATTTT. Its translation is CSVVRGSTDTQYF.

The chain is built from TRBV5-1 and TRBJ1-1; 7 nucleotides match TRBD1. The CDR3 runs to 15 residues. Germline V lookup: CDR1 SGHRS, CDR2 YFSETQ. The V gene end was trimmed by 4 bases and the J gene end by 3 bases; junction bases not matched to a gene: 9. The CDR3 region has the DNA TGCGCCAGCAGCGCGATGACAGGGTCGGACACTGAAGCTTTCTTT. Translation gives CASSAMTGSDTEAFF.

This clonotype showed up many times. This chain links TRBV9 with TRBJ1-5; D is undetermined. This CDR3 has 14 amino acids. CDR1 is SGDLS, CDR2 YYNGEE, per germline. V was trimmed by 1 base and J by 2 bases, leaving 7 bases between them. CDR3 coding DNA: TGTGCCAGCAGCGTATCTGGGGGCAATCAGCCCCAGCATTTT. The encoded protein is CASSVSGGNQPQHF. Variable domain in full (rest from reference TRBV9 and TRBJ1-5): DSGVTQTPKHLITATGQRVTLRCSPRSGDLSVYWYQQSLDQGLQFLIQYYNGEERAKGNILERFSAQQFPDLHSELNLSSLELGDSALYFCASSVSGGNQPQHFGDGTRLSIL.

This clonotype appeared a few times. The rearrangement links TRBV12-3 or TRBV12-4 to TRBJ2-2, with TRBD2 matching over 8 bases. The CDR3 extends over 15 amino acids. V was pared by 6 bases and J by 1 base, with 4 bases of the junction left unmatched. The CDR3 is CASRSSGRNTGELFF. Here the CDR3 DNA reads TGTGCCAGCAGATCCAGCGGGAGGAACACCGGGGAGCTGTTTTTT.

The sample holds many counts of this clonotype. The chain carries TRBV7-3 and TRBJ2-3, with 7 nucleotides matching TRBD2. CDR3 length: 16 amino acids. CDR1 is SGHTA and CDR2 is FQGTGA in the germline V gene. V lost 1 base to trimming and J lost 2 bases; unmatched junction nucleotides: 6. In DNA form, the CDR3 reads TGTGCCAGCAGCTTAATGGGGCTAGCGGTCACAGATACGCAGTATTTT. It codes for CASSLMGLAVTDTQYF.

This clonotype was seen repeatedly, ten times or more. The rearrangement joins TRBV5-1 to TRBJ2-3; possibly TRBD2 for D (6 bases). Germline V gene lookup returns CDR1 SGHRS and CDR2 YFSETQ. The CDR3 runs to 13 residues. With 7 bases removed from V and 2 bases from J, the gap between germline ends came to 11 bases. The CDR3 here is CASSGGTTDTQYF. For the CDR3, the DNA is TGCGCCAGCTCTGGCGGGACCACAGATACGCAGTATTTT.

The CDR3 loop reads CASSDNAGQGREPQHF. CDR3 DNA sequence: TGTGCCAGCAGTGATAACGCGGGACAGGGTAGGGAGCCCCAGCATTTT. The chain joins TRBV6-1 to TRBJ1-5; TRBD1 matches 9 bases. Looked up from germline, CDR1 is MNHNS and CDR2 is SASEGT. The CDR3 totals 16 residues. V lost 3 bases and J lost 8; bases outside the gene matches: 11.

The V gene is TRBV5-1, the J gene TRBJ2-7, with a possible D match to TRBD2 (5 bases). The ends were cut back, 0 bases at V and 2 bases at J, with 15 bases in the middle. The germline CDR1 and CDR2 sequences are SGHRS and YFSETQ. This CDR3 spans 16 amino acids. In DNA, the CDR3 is TGCGCCAGCAGCTTGGCCGTGAGCGGAACCCCCTACGAGCAGTACTTC. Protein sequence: CASSLAVSGTPYEQYF.